This T cell receptor beta chain was observed in a study of blood T cell repertoires in COVID-19. Trimming pared 2 bases from V and 0 bases from J, leaving 8 bases between. The CDR3 is 15 amino acids. Germline V gene lookup returns CDR1 SGHVS and CDR2 FQNEAQ. Authors' methods: Amplification from reference gene primers served as the basis for estimated nucleated cell counts. Sequencing was performed with immunoSEQ multiplex PCR; in TCRdb, only in-frame clones are kept and a portion is missing. That table supplies the V and J calls and clone size; D and trimming were determined from the DNA. This table has 110,000 or so clones, 90% appearing once.

The rearrangement uses TRBV7-8 and TRBJ1-3; possible D gene TRBD1, 6 bases. Material for sequencing was peripheral blood. The sequence was collected from a woman aged 50 to 60 with acute or convalescent COVID-19. The CDR3 nucleotides are TGTGCCAGCAGCTTAACAGGGTACTCTGGAAACACCATATATTTT. It specifies CASSLTGYSGNTIYF.